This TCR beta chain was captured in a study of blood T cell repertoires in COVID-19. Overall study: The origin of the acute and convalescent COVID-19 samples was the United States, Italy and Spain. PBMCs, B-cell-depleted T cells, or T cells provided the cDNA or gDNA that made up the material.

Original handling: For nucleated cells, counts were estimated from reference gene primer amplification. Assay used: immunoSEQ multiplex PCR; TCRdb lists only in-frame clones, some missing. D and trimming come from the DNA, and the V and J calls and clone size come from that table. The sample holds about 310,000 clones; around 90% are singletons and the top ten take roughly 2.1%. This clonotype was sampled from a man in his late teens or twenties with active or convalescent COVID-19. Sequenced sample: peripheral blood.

The CDR3 reads CASSSRLADTQYF. CDR3 nucleotide sequence: TGTGCCAGCAGTTCCCGACTAGCTGATACGCAGTATTTT. The chain employs TRBV28 and TRBJ2-3, with 7 bases identical to TRBD2. The germline gives CDR1 MDHEN, CDR2 SYDVKM. This CDR3 is built from 13 residues. V shed 4 bases, J shed 6 bases, and the junction held 4 bases outside the gene matches.